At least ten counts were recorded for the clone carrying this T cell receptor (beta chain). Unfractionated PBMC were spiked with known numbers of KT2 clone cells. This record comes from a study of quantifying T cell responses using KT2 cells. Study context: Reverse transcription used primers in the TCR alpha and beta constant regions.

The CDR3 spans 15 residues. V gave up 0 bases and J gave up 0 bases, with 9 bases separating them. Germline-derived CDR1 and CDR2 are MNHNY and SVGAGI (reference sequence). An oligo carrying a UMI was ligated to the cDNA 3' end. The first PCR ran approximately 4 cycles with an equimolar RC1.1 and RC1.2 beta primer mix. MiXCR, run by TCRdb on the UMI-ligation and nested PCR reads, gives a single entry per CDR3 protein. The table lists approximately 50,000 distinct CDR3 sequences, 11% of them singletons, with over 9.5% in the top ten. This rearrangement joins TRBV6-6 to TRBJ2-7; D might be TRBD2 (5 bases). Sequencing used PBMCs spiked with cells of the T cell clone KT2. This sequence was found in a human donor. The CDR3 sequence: CASSYSRVTSYEQYF. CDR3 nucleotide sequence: TGTGCCAGCAGTTACTCGAGGGTCACCTCCTACGAGCAGTACTTC.